A single sample gave rise to the 25 T cell receptor beta chains below, sequenced in a study of beta chain features in type 1 diabetes. Antigen specificity for these receptors is unknown. Findings and caveats of the study: Moderate but significant shortening of TCRB CDR3s was recorded in all four CD4+ subsets from Type 1 diabetes patients.

The sequenced template was cDNA made from the entire isolated RNA. The table came from immunoSEQ multiplex PCR; TCRdb's copy has only in-frame clones and leaves some out. In the table there are about 160,000 clones, roughly 60% of which are singletons. The sample comprised naive CD4+ T cells from blood. The source is a young man with type 1 diabetes.

V and J are TRBV7-9 and TRBJ2-1; no clear D. The CDR3 has 12 residues. Germline CDR1 and CDR2: SEHNR and FQNEAQ (reference sequence). V lost 7 bases and J 2 bases, leaving 6 bases between the germline ends. The CDR3, as DNA: TGTGCCAGCACCCTTCCCTACAATGAGCAGTTCTTC. This sequence encodes CASTLPYNEQFF. The full variable domain, rest sourced from reference TRBV7-9 and TRBJ2-1, is DTGVSQNPRHKITKRGQNVTFRCDPISEHNRLYWYRQTLGQGPEFLTYFQNEAQLEKSRLLSDRFSAERPKGSFSTLEIQRTEQGDSAMYLCASTLPYNEQFFGPGTRLTVL.

This chain joins TRBV25-1 and TRBJ2-2, with TRBD2 matching 7 bases. The V segment lost 3 bases and the J segment 1 base; nucleotides outside the gene matches: 5. CDR3 length: 16 amino acids. Looked up from germline, CDR1 is MGHDK and CDR2 is SYGVNS. The CDR3 sequence: CASSDPRGMNTGELFF. The CDR3 coding sequence is TGTGCCAGCAGTGACCCGCGGGGGATGAACACCGGGGAGCTGTTTTTT.

The chain combines TRBV6-5 with TRBJ1-4; D might be TRBD1 (5 bases). The CDR3 extends over 16 amino acids. Germline V gene lookup returns CDR1 MNHEY and CDR2 SVGAGI. Trimming left V 0 bases short and J 0 bases short, with 8 bases between. The CDR3 DNA sequence: TGTGCCAGCAGTTACTCGGGGGGAGCAACTAATGAAAAACTGTTTTTT. It yields the protein CASSYSGGATNEKLFF.

This chain uses TRBV2 with TRBJ2-3, with D possibly TRBD1 on 5 matching bases. Germline values: CDR1 SNHLY, CDR2 FYNNEI. V was trimmed by 5 bases and J by 8 bases, leaving 11 bases between them. The CDR3 is 12 residues long. This chain's CDR3 is CASSQQATTQYF. The CDR3 DNA reads TGTGCCAGCAGTCAACAGGCAACTACGCAGTATTTT.

This clone was observed a handful of times. J is TRBJ1-4 and V is TRBV14, with no clear D. The V end was cut by 1 base, the J end by 5 bases, with 11 bases between. The CDR3 consists of 15 residues. Germline V lookup: CDR1 SGHDN, CDR2 FVKESK. CDR3 region: CASSQVRTENEKLFF. The CDR3 bases are TGTGCCAGCAGCCAAGTCCGGACGGAGAATGAAAAACTGTTTTTT. Filled out from reference TRBV14 and TRBJ1-4, the complete variable domain reads EAGVTQFPSHSVIEKGQTVTLRCDPISGHDNLYWYRRVMGKEIKFLLHFVKESKQDESGMPNNRFLAERTGGTYSTLKVQPAELEDSGVYFCASSQVRTENEKLFFGSGTQLSVL.

The V call is TRBV13, the J call TRBJ1-2; no clear D. Germline CDR1 is PRHDT and CDR2 is FYEKMQ (reference sequence). V lost 5 bases and J 2 bases, leaving 15 bases between the germline ends. This CDR3 comprises 15 residues. The CDR3 DNA sequence: TGTGCCAGCAGCCGACCACCCGGGAGCAACTATGGCTACACCTTC. Translated, it gives CASSRPPGSNYGYTF.

The sample holds a few counts of this clone. This chain uses TRBV9 with TRBJ2-1; 11 nucleotides align to TRBD2. The CDR3 runs to 14 residues. Germline assignment: CDR1 SGDLS and CDR2 YYNGEE. The junction had 5 bases not matched to a gene; V was cut back by 3 bases and J by 9 bases. CDR3 protein: CASSGAGTSGEQFF. Here the CDR3 DNA reads TGTGCCAGCAGCGGCGCCGGGACTAGCGGTGAGCAGTTCTTC.

V usage is TRBV7-9 and J usage is TRBJ2-4; 8 nucleotides align to TRBD2. Germline V gives CDR1 SEHNR, CDR2 FQNEAQ (reference sequence). V was pared by 5 bases and J by 5 bases, with 2 bases of the junction left unmatched. The length of the CDR3 is 13 residues. CDR3 amino acids: CASSHGRENIQYF. CDR3 DNA: TGTGCCAGCAGCCACGGGAGGGAAAACATTCAGTACTTC.

This clone was seen a handful of times. CDR3 bases: TGCAGCGTTGTTGGAGGGAACAATCAGCCCCAGCATTTT. It translates to CSVVGGNNQPQHF. The chain couples TRBV29-1 to TRBJ1-5; D remains unclear. Germline V gene sequence: CDR1 SQVTM, CDR2 ANQGSEA. This CDR3 contains 13 residues. Trimming stripped 4 bases from V and 3 bases from J, with 10 bases between.

The chain carries TRBV9 and TRBJ2-7; TRBD1 matches 9 bases. Losses at the gene ends were 0 bases for V and 4 bases for J; bases not matched to a gene: 11. The CDR3 has 17 residues. From germline, CDR1 is SGDLS and CDR2 YYNGEE. CDR3 loop: CASSVEDTGTGIYEQYF. DNA for the CDR3: TGTGCCAGCAGCGTAGAAGACACCGGGACAGGGATATACGAGCAGTACTTC. The full variable domain, completed using reference TRBV9 and TRBJ2-7, is DSGVTQTPKHLITATGQRVTLRCSPRSGDLSVYWYQQSLDQGLQFLIQYYNGEERAKGNILERFSAQQFPDLHSELNLSSLELGDSALYFCASSVEDTGTGIYEQYFGPGTRLTVT.

The V gene is TRBV15, the J gene TRBJ2-7; a weak D match, TRBD2 (5 bases). Germline V gene data show CDR1 as LNHNV and CDR2 as YYDKDF (reference sequence). This CDR3 is built from 17 residues. Trimming removed 0 bases at V and 7 bases at J, with 22 bases between. The CDR3 DNA is TGTGCCACCAGCAGAGATTTGAGGTCAGCGGACCTCTCGGAGCAGTACTTC. Protein: CATSRDLRSADLSEQYF.

This sequence joins TRBV29-1 and TRBJ2-1; TRBD2 matches 7 bases. CDR3 length: 14 residues. J was trimmed by 1 base and V by 4 bases; bases with no gene match: 4. The germline CDR1 and CDR2 sequences are SQVTM and ANQGSEA. CDR3 sequence reads: CSVAVGGSYNEQFF. The CDR3 DNA is TGCAGCGTTGCCGTCGGGGGGTCCTACAATGAGCAGTTCTTC.

The J gene is TRBJ1-1, the V gene TRBV6-5, with TRBD1 as a possible D gene (5 bases). The CDR3 has 13 residues. Germline V lookup: CDR1 MNHEY, CDR2 SVGAGI. V was pared by 7 bases and J by 3 bases, with 12 bases between. CDR3 loop: CASMRGRDTEAFF. The CDR3 coding sequence is TGTGCCAGCATGCGGGGACGCGACACTGAAGCTTTCTTT.

The chain combines TRBV25-1 with TRBJ2-7, with 11 nucleotides matching TRBD2. The germline V gene encodes CDR1 MGHDK and CDR2 SYGVNS. The CDR3 length is 15 residues. V lost 7 bases and J lost 1; bases outside the gene matches: 6. As DNA, the CDR3 is TGTGCCAGCACGAGGGGACTAGCGGATTCCTACGAGCAGTACTTC. Its translation is CASTRGLADSYEQYF.

The sample holds a few counts of this clone. The rearrangement links TRBV9 to TRBJ1-3; the D gene is possibly TRBD1 (5 bases). Trimming shortened V by 3 bases and J by 2 bases, and 12 bases separated the two germline ends. Germline V CDR1 and CDR2: SGDLS, YYNGEE. The CDR3 is made up of 15 amino acids. Written as DNA, the CDR3 is TGTGCCAGCAGCGGCCTCGGAGGGGCTGGAAACACCATATATTTT. Amino acids: CASSGLGGAGNTIYF.

The chain couples TRBV29-1 to TRBJ2-5; 8 nucleotides match TRBD1. The DNA end favors TRBJ2-7, so the J call may be wrong. Germline CDR1 reads SQVTM; CDR2 reads ANQGSEA. The CDR3 sequence is 15 residues long. The CDR3 DNA follows: TGCAGCCCTTGGAGAGACAGGGGACTTTCCTACGAGCAGTACTTC. Translation: CSPWRDRGLSYEQYF.

V and J are TRBV30 and TRBJ1-5, with D hard to call. The germline V gene has CDR1 GTSNPN and CDR2 SVGIG (reference sequence). The V end lost 0 bases, the J end lost 5 bases, and 8 bases lay between the germline ends. This CDR3 spans 13 amino acids. The CDR3 spells CAWSVAADQPQHF. Written as DNA, the CDR3 is TGTGCCTGGAGTGTGGCAGCGGATCAGCCCCAGCATTTT.

CDR3 bases: TGCGCCAGCAGCCAAGATGGAGCGGGGGGTGCGGAGCAGTTCTTC. It yields the protein CASSQDGAGGAEQFF. V is TRBV4-3 and J is TRBJ2-1, with 9 bases identical to TRBD2. Per germline, CDR1 LGHNA and CDR2 YSLEER. V was clipped by 0 bases and J by 10 bases; unmatched bases: 7. The CDR3 spans 15 residues.

The gene calls are TRBV4-1 and TRBJ1-4; D is possibly TRBD1 (6 bases). V lost 0 bases to trimming and J lost 7 bases, with 15 bases between them. This CDR3 region has 16 residues. Germline-derived CDR1 and CDR2 are MGHRA and YSYEKL. The CDR3 loop reads CASSQDQGRRREKLFF. The CDR3 nucleotides are TGCGCCAGCAGCCAAGATCAGGGGAGAAGGCGTGAAAAACTGTTTTTT.

The gene calls are TRBV29-1 and TRBJ1-5; D gene unclear. In germline, CDR1 is SQVTM, CDR2 ANQGSEA. Deletions cut 0 bases from V and 9 bases from J, with 9 bases between. There are 12 residues in the CDR3. CDR3 nucleotide sequence: TGCAGCGTTGAAGATTTAACGGGGCCCCAGCATTTT. The encoded protein is CSVEDLTGPQHF.

The chain recombines TRBV5-6 with TRBJ2-5; 10 bases align to TRBD2. J gave up 1 base and V 4 bases, and 7 bases lay outside the gene matches. The CDR3 spans 16 residues. Looked up from germline, CDR1 is SGHDT and CDR2 is YYEEEE. In DNA, the CDR3 is TGTGCCAGCAGCCCGCGGACTAGCGGACTCCAAGAGACCCAGTACTTC. It yields the protein CASSPRTSGLQETQYF.

The CDR3 here is CAWSVWGYHGNTIYF. The CDR3, as DNA: TGTGCCTGGAGTGTTTGGGGATACCACGGAAACACCATATATTTT. The V and J genes are TRBV30 and TRBJ1-3; no firm D call. The CDR3 is made up of 15 amino acids. Germline CDR1 reads GTSNPN; CDR2 reads SVGIG (reference sequence). V dropped 0 bases and J dropped 4 bases, with 13 bases sitting between them.

This clone has more than one count but fewer than ten. V gene TRBV7-2 combines with J gene TRBJ2-5, with D possibly being TRBD2 (6 bases). This CDR3 is 16 amino acids long. Germline-derived CDR1 and CDR2 are SGHTA and FQGNSA. The ends were cut back, 5 bases at V and 2 bases at J, with 18 bases in the middle. The CDR3 DNA is TGTGCCAGCAGCCTCACCGGGGGAGCGATTCAAGAGACCCAGTACTTC. It is translated as CASSLTGGAIQETQYF. Full variable domain (remainder filled in from reference TRBV7-2 and TRBJ2-5): GAGVSQSPSNKVTEKGKDVELRCDPISGHTALYWYRQSLGQGLEFLIYFQGNSAPDKSGLPSDRFSAERTGGSVSTLTIQRTQQEDSAVYLCASSLTGGAIQETQYFGPGTRLLVL.

V and J are TRBV4-3 and TRBJ1-1; D might be TRBD1 (6 bases). Germline assignment: CDR1 LGHNA and CDR2 YSLEER. This CDR3 contains 14 residues. Trimming took off 2 bases at V and 3 bases at J, with 10 bases between the two ends. CDR3 residues: CASSQPGADTEAFF. The CDR3 DNA reads as TGCGCCAGCAGCCAACCGGGGGCAGACACTGAAGCTTTCTTT.

The chain couples TRBV30 to TRBJ2-7; TRBD1 matches at 8 bases. This CDR3 region has 15 residues. CDR1 and CDR2 from the germline V gene are GTSNPN and SVGIG (reference sequence). Germline trimming cut 2 bases from V and 2 bases from J; bases unmatched to any gene: 8. The CDR3 reads CAWSLGQGLPYEQYF. Written as DNA, the CDR3 is TGTGCCTGGAGTCTAGGACAGGGCCTCCCCTACGAGCAGTACTTC.